Presented here are 2 T cell receptor beta chains from one specimen sequenced in a study of T cells after yellow fever vaccination. TCRdb ran MiXCR on the 5' RACE reads and lists one entry per CDR3 protein. In the table there are 620,000 or so distinct CDR3 sequences, 17% of which are singletons. The source was PBMCs, collected about 5 days after the first yellow fever vaccination. Every receptor here comes from a man between 18 and 35 years old who received the YFV17D yellow fever vaccine.

This clonotype was picked up a small number of times. V gene TRBV11-2 combines with J gene TRBJ2-6; 7 bases align to TRBD1. This CDR3 is 17 amino acids long. Germline values: CDR1 SGHAT, CDR2 FQNNGV. V was clipped by 6 bases and J by 0 bases; unmatched bases: 8. The DNA of the CDR3 is TGTGCCAGCAGACGATTTACAGGGGCCTCTGGGGCCAACGTCCTGACTTTC. Translating gives CASRRFTGASGANVLTF.

The chain uses TRBV5-1 and TRBJ2-5, with D uncertain. Trimming pared 1 base from V and 1 base from J, leaving 11 bases between. The length of the CDR3 is 15 residues. Germline CDR1 reads SGHRS; CDR2 reads YFSETQ. CDR3 sequence reads: CASSLNGPTQETQYF. CDR3 nucleotides: TGCGCCAGCAGCTTGAATGGGCCTACCCAAGAGACCCAGTACTTC.